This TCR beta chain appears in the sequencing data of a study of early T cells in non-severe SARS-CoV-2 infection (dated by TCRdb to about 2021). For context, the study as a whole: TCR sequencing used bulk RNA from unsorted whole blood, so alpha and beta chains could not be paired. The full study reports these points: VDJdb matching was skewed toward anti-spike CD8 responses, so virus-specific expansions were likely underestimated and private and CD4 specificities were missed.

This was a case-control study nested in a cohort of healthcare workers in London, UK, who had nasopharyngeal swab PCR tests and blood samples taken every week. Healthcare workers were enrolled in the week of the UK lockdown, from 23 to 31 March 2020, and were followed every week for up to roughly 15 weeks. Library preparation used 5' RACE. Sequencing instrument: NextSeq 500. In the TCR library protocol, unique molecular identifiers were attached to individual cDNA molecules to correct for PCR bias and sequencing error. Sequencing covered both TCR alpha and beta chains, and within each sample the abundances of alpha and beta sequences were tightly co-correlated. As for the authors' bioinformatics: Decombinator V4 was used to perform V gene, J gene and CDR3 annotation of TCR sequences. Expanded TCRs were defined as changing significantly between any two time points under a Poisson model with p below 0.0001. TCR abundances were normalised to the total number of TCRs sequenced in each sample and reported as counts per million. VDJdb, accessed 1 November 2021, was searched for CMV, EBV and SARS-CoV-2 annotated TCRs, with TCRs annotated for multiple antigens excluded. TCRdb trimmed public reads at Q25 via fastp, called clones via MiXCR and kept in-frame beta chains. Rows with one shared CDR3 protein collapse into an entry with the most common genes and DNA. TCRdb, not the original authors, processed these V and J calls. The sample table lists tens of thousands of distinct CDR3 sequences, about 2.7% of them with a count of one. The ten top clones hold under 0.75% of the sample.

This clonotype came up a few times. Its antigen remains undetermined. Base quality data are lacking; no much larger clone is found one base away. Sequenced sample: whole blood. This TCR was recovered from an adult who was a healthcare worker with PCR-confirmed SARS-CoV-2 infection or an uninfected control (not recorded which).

The DNA sequence is as follows: TGCGCCAGCAGGGAACAGTCGAACACCGGGGAGCTGTTTTTT. This yields the protein CASREQSNTGELFF. Recombination connected TRBV5-1 to TRBJ2-2; the D segment cannot be called with confidence. V and J lose 5 bases and 0 bases, and a span of 8 bases separates them. Based on the germline V gene, the CDR1 and CDR2 sequences are SGHRS and YFSETQ. The CDR3 starts with the cysteine, ends with the phenylalanine, and has 14 residues. This entry keeps only the CDR3 DNA: 42 bases, framed from base 1.